This TCR beta chain was identified in a study of post-analysis software for immune sequencing data. The study, taken as a whole, reports: Multiple sclerosis was associated with a significant reduction in normalized Chao1 diversity relative to controls. TRBV segments more frequent in patients than in controls numbered five and included TRBV5-6, TRBV5-1 and TRBV20-1.

Built from TCR beta cDNA, the libraries had unique molecular identifiers in them. Each CDR3 protein is one row after TCRdb ran MiXCR on the PCR reads. The sample records about 380,000 distinct CDR3 sequences, around 37% being singletons. This clonotype was counted a few times. The antigen is undetermined. The V and J ends lost 0 bases and 3 bases respectively, with 8 bases between them. The CDR3 has 14 amino acids. CDR1 SGHRS and CDR2 YFSETQ come from the germline V gene. The chain combines TRBV5-1 with TRBJ2-3, with D perhaps matching TRBD1 (5 bases). Sequenced material: blood. The receptor's source is a girl aged 10 to 17 with multiple sclerosis. The CDR3 region is CASSLVQGTDTQYF. CDR3 coding DNA: TGCGCCAGCAGCTTGGTGCAGGGAACAGATACGCAGTATTTT.